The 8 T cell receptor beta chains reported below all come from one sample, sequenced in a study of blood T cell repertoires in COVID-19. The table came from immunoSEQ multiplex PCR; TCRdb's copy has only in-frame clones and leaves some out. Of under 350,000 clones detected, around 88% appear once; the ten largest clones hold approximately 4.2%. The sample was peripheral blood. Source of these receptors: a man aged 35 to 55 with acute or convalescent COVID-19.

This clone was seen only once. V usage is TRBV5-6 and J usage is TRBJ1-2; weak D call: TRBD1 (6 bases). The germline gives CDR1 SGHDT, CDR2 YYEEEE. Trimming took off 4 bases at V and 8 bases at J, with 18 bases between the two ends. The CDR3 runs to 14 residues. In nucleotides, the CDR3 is TGTGCCAGCAGCCTGGGGACAACCGCGGGGGGCTACACCTTC. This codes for CASSLGTTAGGYTF. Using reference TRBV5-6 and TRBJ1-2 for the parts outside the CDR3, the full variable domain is DAGVTQSPTHLIKTRGQQVTLRCSPKSGHDTVSWYQQALGQGPQFIFQYYEEEERQRGNFPDRFSGHQFPNYSSELNVNALLLGDSALYLCASSLGTTAGGYTFGSGTRLTVV.

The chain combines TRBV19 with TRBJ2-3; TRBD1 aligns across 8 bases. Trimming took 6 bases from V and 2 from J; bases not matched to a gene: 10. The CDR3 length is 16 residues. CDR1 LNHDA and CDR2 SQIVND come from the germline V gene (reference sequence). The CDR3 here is CASRLSGTGVTDTQYF. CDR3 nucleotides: TGTGCCAGTAGGCTATCCGGGACAGGAGTCACAGATACGCAGTATTTT.

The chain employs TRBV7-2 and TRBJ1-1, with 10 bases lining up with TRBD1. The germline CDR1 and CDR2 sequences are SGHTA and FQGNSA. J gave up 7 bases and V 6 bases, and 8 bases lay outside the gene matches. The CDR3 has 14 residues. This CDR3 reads CASRDRQGAREAFF. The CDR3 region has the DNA TGTGCCAGCAGAGACCGACAGGGGGCGCGTGAAGCTTTCTTT.

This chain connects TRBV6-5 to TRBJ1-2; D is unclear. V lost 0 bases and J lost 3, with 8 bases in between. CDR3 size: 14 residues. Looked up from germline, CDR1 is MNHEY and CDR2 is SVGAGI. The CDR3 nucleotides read TGTGCCAGCAGTTACTCGAGATCGGACTATGGCTACACCTTC. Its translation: CASSYSRSDYGYTF.

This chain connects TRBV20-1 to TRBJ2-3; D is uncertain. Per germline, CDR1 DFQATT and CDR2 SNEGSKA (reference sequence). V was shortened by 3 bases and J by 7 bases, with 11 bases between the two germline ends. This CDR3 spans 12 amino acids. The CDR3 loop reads CSASIADYTQYF. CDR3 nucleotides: TGCAGTGCTAGTATAGCAGACTATACGCAGTATTTT.

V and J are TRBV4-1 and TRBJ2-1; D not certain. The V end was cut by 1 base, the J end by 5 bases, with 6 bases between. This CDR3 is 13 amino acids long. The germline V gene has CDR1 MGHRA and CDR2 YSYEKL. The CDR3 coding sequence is TGCGCCAGCAGCCAAGGACGGGACAATGAGCAGTTCTTC. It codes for CASSQGRDNEQFF.

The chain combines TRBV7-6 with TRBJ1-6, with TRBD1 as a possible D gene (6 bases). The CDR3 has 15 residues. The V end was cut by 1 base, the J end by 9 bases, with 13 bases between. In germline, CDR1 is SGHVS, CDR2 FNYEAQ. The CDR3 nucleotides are TGTGCCAGCAGCTTAGTCCAGGGGAAAGGTTCACCCCTCCACTTT. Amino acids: CASSLVQGKGSPLHF.

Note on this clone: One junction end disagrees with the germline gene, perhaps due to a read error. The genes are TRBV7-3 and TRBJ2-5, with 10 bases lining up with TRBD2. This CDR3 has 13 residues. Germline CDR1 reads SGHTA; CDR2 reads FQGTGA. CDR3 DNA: TGTGCCAGCAGCCCTGGGGGGCTAGCGGGGGCTCACTTC. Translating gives CASSPGGLAGAHF. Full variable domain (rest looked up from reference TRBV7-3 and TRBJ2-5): GAGVSQTPSNKVTEKGKYVELRCDPISGHTALYWYRQSLGQGPEFLIYFQGTGAADDSGLPNDRFFAVRPEGSVSTLKIQRTERGDSAVYLCASSPGGLAGAHFGPGTRLLVL.